This T cell receptor beta chain originates from a study of T-cell memory formation after mild COVID-19. Looking at the study overall: The TCR clusters were mostly specific to one donor. General study points: Clones shrinking between day 15 and 85 showed a balanced CD4/CD8 split, and those that grew later tilted toward CD4+.

The CDR3 runs to 16 residues. Trimming removed 4 bases from V and 4 bases from J, with 20 bases in between. The germline V gene has CDR1 SGHRS and CDR2 YFSETQ. Using its own MiXCR run on the 5' RACE reads, TCRdb lists one record per CDR3 protein. In the table there are about 170,000 distinct CDR3 sequences, around 13% of which are singletons. In this sample, this clonotype turned up a few times. Its antigen is still unknown. Sequencing input: PBMCs or a T cell subset sorted from them (not recorded which). The chain is built from TRBV5-1 and TRBJ1-1; D is possibly TRBD1 (5 bases). The clonotype was recovered from a man aged 18-30 years who had mild COVID-19 (a few samples of this study predate the infection). Cell type and time point are not known. CDR3: CASSAVPTGGGTEAFF. Here the CDR3 DNA reads TGCGCCAGCAGCGCCGTCCCAACAGGAGGCGGCACTGAAGCTTTCTTT. Together with reference TRBV5-1 and TRBJ1-1, the CDR3 gives the full variable domain: KAGVTQTPRYLIKTRGQQVTLSCSPISGHRSVSWYQQTPGQGLQFLFEYFSETQRNKGNFPGRFSGRQFSNSRSEMNVSTLELGDSALYLCASSAVPTGGGTEAFFGQGTRLTVV.